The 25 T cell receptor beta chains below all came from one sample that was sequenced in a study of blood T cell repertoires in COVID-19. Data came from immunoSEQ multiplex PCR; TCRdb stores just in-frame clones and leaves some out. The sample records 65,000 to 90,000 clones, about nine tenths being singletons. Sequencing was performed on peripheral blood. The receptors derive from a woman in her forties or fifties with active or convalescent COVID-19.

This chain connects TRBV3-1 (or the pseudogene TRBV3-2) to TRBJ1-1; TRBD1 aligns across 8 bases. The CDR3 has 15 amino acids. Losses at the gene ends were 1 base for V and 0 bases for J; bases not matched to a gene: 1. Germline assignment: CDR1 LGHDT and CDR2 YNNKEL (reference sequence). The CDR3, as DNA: TGTGCCAGCAGCCAAGCGGACAGGGTGAACACTGAAGCTTTCTTT. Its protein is CASSQADRVNTEAFF.

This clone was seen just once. The CDR3 bases are TGTGCCAGCAGTTACGGGGGCACAGGGGGCAATTCGGCTTTCTTT. It is translated as CASSYGGTGGNSAFF. The chain combines TRBV6-5 with TRBJ1-1, with 9 bases fitting TRBD1. V dropped 2 bases and J dropped 11; count of bases not matched to a gene: 12. CDR1 is MNHEY, CDR2 SVGAGI, per germline. This CDR3 is 15 amino acids long.

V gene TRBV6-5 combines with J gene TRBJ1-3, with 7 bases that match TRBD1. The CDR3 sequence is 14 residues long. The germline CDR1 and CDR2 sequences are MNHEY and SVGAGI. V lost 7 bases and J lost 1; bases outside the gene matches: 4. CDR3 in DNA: TGTGCCAGCAAAAGACAGGGTTCTGGAAACACCATATATTTT. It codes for CASKRQGSGNTIYF.

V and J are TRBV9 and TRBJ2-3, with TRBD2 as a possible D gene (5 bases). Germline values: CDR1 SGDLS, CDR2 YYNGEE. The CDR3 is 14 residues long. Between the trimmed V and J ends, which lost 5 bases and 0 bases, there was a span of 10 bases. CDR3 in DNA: TGTGCCAGCAGTGAGCGGTTTAGCACAGATACGCAGTATTTT. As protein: CASSERFSTDTQYF.

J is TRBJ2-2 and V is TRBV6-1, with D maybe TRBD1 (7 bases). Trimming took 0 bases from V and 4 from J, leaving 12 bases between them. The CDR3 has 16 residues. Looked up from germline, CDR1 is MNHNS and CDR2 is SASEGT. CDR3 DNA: TGTGCCAGCAGTGAAGCTGGGGGGACAGCCACCGGGGAGCTGTTTTTT. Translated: CASSEAGGTATGELFF.

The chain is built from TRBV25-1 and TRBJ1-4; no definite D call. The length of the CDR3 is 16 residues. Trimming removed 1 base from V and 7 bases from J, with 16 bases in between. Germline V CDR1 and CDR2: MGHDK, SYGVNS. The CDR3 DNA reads TGTGCCAGCAGTGAATTAACGTCGGGGAGAAGTGAAAAACTGTTTTTT. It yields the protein CASSELTSGRSEKLFF.

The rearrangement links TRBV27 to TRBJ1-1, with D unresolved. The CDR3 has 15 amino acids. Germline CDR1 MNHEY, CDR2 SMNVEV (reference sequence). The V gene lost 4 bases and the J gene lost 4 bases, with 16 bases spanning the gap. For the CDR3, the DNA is TGTGCCAGCAGTTCGCGTTCCGTCTCCGGCACTGAAGCTTTCTTT. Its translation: CASSSRSVSGTEAFF.

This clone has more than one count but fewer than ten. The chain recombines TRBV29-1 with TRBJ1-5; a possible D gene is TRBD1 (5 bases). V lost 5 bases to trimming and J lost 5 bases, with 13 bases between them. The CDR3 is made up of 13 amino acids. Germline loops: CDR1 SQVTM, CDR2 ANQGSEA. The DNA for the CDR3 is TGCAGCGTTCGCAGACAGAAGGATCAGCCCCAGCATTTT. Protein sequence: CSVRRQKDQPQHF.

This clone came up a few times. The CDR3 protein is CASSRRSGGAGETQYF. The CDR3 DNA sequence: TGTGCCAGCAGCCGGAGGAGCGGGGGGGCCGGGGAGACCCAGTACTTC. J is TRBJ2-5 and V is TRBV3-1 (or the pseudogene TRBV3-2); 10 positions match TRBD2. In germline, CDR1 is LGHDT, CDR2 YNNKEL (reference sequence). The length of the CDR3 is 16 residues. Germline trimming cut 4 bases from V and 5 bases from J; bases unmatched to any gene: 10.

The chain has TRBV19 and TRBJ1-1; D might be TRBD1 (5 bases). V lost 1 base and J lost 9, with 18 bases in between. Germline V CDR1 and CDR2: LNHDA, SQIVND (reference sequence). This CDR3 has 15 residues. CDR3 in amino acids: CASSIGSGVEPQAFF. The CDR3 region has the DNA TGTGCCAGTAGTATAGGGTCGGGGGTAGAGCCCCAAGCTTTCTTT.

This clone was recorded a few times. CDR3 DNA: TGTGCCAGCAGCAGAGAGGGCCCCAGGAGGGAGACCCAGTACTTC. Translating gives CASSREGPRRETQYF. This chain connects TRBV14 to TRBJ2-5; D is possibly TRBD2 (5 bases). Germline values: CDR1 SGHDN, CDR2 FVKESK. This CDR3 has 15 residues. Trimming took 5 bases from V and 5 from J, leaving 18 bases between them.

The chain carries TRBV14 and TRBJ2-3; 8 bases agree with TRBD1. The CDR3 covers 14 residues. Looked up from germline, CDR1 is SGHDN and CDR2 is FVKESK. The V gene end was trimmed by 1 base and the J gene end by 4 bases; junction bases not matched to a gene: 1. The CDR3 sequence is CASSQVQGADTQYF. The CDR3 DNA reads TGTGCCAGCAGCCAAGTACAGGGGGCAGATACGCAGTATTTT.

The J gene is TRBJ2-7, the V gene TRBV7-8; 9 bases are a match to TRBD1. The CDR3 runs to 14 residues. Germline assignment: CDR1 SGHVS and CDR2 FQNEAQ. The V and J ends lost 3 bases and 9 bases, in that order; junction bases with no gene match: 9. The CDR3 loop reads CASSFAGQGRVQYF. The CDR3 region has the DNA TGTGCCAGCAGCTTCGCCGGACAGGGGCGAGTGCAGTACTTC.

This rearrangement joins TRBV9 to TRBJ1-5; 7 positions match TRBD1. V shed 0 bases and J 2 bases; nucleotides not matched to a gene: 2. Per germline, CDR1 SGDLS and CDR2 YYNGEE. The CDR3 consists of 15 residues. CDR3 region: CASSVGGGGNQPQHF. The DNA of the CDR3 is TGTGCCAGCAGCGTAGGAGGGGGCGGCAATCAGCCCCAGCATTTT.

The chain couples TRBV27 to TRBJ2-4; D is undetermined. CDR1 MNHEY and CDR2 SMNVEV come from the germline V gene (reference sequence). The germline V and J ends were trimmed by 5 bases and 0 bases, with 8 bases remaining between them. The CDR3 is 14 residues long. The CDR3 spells CASSMTLAKNIQYF. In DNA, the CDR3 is TGTGCCAGCAGTATGACACTAGCCAAAAACATTCAGTACTTC.

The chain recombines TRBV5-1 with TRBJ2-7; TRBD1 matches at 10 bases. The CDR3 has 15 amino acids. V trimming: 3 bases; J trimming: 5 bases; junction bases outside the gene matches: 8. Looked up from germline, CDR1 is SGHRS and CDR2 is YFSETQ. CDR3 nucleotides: TGCGCCAGCAGCTGGGGGGGACAGGGGCTTAACGAGCAGTACTTC. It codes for CASSWGGQGLNEQYF.

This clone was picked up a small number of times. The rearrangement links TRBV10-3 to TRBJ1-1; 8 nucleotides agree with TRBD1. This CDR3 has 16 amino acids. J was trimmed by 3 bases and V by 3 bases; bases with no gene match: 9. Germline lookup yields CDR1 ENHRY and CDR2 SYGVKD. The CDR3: CAISDIGQGRDTEAFF. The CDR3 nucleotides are TGTGCCATCAGTGATATAGGACAGGGCAGGGACACTGAAGCTTTCTTT.

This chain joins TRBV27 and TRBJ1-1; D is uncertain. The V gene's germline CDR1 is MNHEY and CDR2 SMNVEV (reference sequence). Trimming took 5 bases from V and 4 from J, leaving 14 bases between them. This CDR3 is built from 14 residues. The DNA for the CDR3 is TGTGCCAGCAGTAACCGCGGCTTGGGCACTGAAGCTTTCTTT. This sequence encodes CASSNRGLGTEAFF.

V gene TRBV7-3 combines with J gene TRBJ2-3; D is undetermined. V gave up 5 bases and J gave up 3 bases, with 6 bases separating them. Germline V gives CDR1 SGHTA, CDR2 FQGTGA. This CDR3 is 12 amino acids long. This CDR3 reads CASSLLTDTQYF. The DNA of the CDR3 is TGTGCCAGCAGCCTGCTAACAGATACGCAGTATTTT.

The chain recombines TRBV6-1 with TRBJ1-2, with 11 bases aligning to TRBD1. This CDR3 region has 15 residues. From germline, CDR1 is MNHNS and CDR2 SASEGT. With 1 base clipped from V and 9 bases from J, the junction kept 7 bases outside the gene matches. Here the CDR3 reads CASSEGRTGGRSYTF. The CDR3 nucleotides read TGTGCCAGCAGTGAAGGGAGGACAGGGGGCAGAAGCTACACCTTC.

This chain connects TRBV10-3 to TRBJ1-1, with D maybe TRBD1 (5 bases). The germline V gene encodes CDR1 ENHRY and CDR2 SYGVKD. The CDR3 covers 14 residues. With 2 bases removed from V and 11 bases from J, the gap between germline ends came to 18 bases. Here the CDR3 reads CAISEEGATAWAFF. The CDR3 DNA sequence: TGTGCCATCAGTGAGGAAGGGGCCACGGCATGGGCTTTCTTT.

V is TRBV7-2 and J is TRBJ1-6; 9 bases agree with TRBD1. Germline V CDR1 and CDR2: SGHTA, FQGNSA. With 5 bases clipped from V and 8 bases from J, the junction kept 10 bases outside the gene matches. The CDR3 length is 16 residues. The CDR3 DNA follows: TGTGCCAGCAGCCCTTTGACCGGGACAGGGTATTCACCCCTCCACTTT. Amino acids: CASSPLTGTGYSPLHF.

The CDR3 DNA is TGTGCCAGCAGCCAAGATAAGGCGCGGACTGAAGCTTTCTTT. This sequence encodes CASSQDKARTEAFF. V usage is TRBV14 and J usage is TRBJ1-1; no definite D call. Germline CDR1 reads SGHDN; CDR2 reads FVKESK. With 0 bases removed from V and 5 bases from J, the gap between germline ends came to 10 bases. The CDR3 has 14 amino acids.

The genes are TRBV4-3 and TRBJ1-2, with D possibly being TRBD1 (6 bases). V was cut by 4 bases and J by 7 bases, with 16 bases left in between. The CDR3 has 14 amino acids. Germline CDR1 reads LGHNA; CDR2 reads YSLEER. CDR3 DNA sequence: TGCGCCAGCAGCCCGACGCGGGGGGCGCTTGGCTACACCTTC. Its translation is CASSPTRGALGYTF.

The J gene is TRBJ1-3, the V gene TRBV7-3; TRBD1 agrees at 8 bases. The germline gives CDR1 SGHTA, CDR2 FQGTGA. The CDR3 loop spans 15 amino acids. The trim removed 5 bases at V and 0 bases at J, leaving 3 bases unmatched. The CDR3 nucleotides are TGTGCCAGCAGCCCCGACAGGGGCTCTGGAAACACCATATATTTT. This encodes CASSPDRGSGNTIYF.